This T cell receptor beta chain was sequenced in a study of cytomegalovirus exposure and HLA in healthy donors. Overall study findings and caveats: It was found in a later analysis that first-cohort TCR clusters tended to co-occur in the 130 or so validation repertoires. Per published reports, the classifier diagnosed cytomegalovirus status with high specificity and sensitivity.

This CDR3 has 17 amino acids. V lost 4 bases and J lost 2; bases outside the gene matches: 8. The germline V gene has CDR1 SGDLS and CDR2 YYNGEE. Some clones are missing from TCRdb's copy, which holds only in-frame ones; the method was immunoSEQ multiplex PCR. Of about 150,000 clones in the sample, approximately 91% were seen once. The validation cohort, a group of 120 subjects, included the donors and was separate from the roughly 600-subject first cohort. Details on this clone: The antigen is undetermined.

The sequence was obtained from a woman younger than 35 in good health and CMV-seropositive. The chain joins TRBV9 to TRBJ2-3; TRBD1 agrees at 12 bases. Sequenced sample: PBMCs. The CDR3 DNA reads TGTGCCAGCAGCCCTCAAGCGGGACAGGGGGCCACAGATACGCAGTATTTT. It translates to CASSPQAGQGATDTQYF.